This T cell receptor beta chain is drawn from a study of cytomegalovirus exposure and HLA in healthy donors. The donors were part of the 120-subject validation cohort, which stood apart from the roughly 700-subject first cohort. Method: immunoSEQ multiplex PCR; TCRdb's copy keeps in-frame clones and lacks some. Among 90,000 to 110,000 clones listed, about 86% were seen once. Study-wide results and limits: Generally TCR sequences proved uncommon, though certain public TCRs appeared in numerous donors. According to a subsequent analysis, TCR clusters from the first cohort were inclined to appear together in the 120 validation repertoires.

This clone was picked up a small number of times. Its cognate antigen is unknown. The CDR3 length is 18 residues. CDR1 and CDR2 from the germline V gene are LGHNA and YNFKEQ. V lost 1 base and J lost 3; bases outside the gene matches: 15. The clonotype was recovered from a woman between 18 and 29 years old in good health and CMV-seropositive. Sequenced sample: PBMCs. V usage is TRBV4-2 and J usage is TRBJ2-7; TRBD1 agrees at 7 bases. The CDR3 spells CASSQATGAGRGIYEQYF. The CDR3 coding sequence is TGTGCCAGCAGCCAAGCCACAGGGGCAGGGAGAGGGATCTACGAGCAGTACTTC.